The clone carrying this T cell receptor (beta chain) was seen only once. The target antigen is unknown. The data are from a study of graft-versus-host responses after intestinal transplantation. Study background: In this cohort, recipients had multivisceral, liver-intestinal, or isolated intestinal transplants. Anti-thymocyte globulin was used for induction in all recipients, who then took tacrolimus and steroids for about three years. General study findings and limits: Levels of circulating GvH clones at their peak were associated with early post-transplant HvG declines. Present in recipient marrow, GvH clones included some that appeared first in ileum or blood.

This table comes from immunoSEQ multiplex PCR, and its TCRdb copy is limited to in-frame clones, with some not included. The repertoire holds 90,000 to 150,000 clones, with approximately 95% as singletons. Germline lookup yields CDR1 LNHNV and CDR2 YYDKDF (reference sequence). Trimming took off 3 bases at V and 0 bases at J, with 8 bases between the two ends. The CDR3 covers 15 residues. The sequence came from a human donor who received an intestinal transplant. The sequencing used unstimulated CD8+ T cells sorted from spleen or lymph node cells, collected before intestinal transplant. The chain carries TRBV15 and TRBJ1-4; no firm D call. CDR3 sequence reads: CATSSRRTTNEKLFF. The CDR3 nucleotides are TGTGCCACCAGCAGTAGACGAACAACTAATGAAAAACTGTTTTTT.